The present T cell receptor beta chain was sequenced within a study of T cell responses to AZD1222 COVID-19 vaccine. General study findings and limits: Donors in the cohort were predominantly white British and more often female, and clonal diversity was possibly underestimated. At baseline, just five to seven AZD1222 recipients tested seropositive. Unmutated variant regions are reportedly the target of nearly half of TCRs that are spike-specific.

Of note for this clone: The target antigen is unknown.

Clones were sequenced by immunoSEQ multiplex PCR, and TCRdb holds only the in-frame ones, with some missing. This table holds about 94,000 clones, over 75% found once. The germline V and J ends were trimmed by 4 bases and 4 bases, with 14 bases remaining between them. The CDR3 consists of 14 residues. In germline, CDR1 is SGHRS, CDR2 YFSETQ. The receptor was derived from an adult in good health. Here the sequenced sample was peripheral blood, taken on day 0 of AZD1222 vaccination. The chain is built from TRBV5-1 and TRBJ1-2, with D tentatively TRBD1 (6 bases). CDR3 amino acids: CASSQTMTGYGYTF. The CDR3 region has the DNA TGCGCCAGCAGCCAAACCATGACAGGCTATGGCTACACCTTC. The entire variable domain, with the rest obtained from reference TRBV5-1 and TRBJ1-2, is as follows: KAGVTQTPRYLIKTRGQQVTLSCSPISGHRSVSWYQQTPGQGLQFLFEYFSETQRNKGNFPGRFSGRQFSNSRSEMNVSTLELGDSALYLCASSQTMTGYGYTFGSGTRLTVV.